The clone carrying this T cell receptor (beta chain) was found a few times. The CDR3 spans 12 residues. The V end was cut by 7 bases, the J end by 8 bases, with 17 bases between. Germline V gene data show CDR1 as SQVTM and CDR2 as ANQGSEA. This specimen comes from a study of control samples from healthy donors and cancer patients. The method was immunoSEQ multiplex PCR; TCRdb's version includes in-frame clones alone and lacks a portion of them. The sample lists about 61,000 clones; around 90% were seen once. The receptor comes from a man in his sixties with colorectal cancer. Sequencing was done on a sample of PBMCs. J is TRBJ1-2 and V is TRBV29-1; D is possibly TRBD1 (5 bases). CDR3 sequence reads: CSARDSARGYTF. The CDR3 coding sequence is TGCAGCGCCCGGGACTCCGCGAGAGGCTACACCTTC.